These T cell receptor beta chains were read from a single sample in a study of vaccination and CD4 T cells after COVID-19. One entry per CDR3 protein results from TCRdb running MiXCR on the PCR reads. The sample lists some 16,000 distinct CDR3 sequences, approximately 55% occurring once. Their antigens remain unidentified. The sequencing input was CD4+ T cells from blood, cultured in vitro. All receptors derive from a human donor who had recovered from COVID-19. CDR3s include the opening cysteine and the closing phenylalanine or tryptophan. Fields, in order: CDR3 DNA, CDR3 protein, clone size, D gene, J gene, V gene. A D gene is named only where the DNA matches it firmly. Not all rows give a size; the values are once, few, many and, for expanded clones, a class.

cdr3_nt: TGTGCCAGCAGTCTGTCCGGGACTAGCGGGAGGGCCTTCCACGAGCAGTACTTC
cdr3_aa: CASSLSGTSGRAFHEQYF
clone_size: few
d_call: TRBD2
j_call: TRBJ2-7
v_call: TRBV27

cdr3_nt: TGCGCCAGCAGCCTCCGGGAGTTGGACGAGCAGTACTTC
cdr3_aa: CASSLRELDEQYF
clone_size: .
d_call: .
j_call: TRBJ2-7
v_call: TRBV10-1

cdr3_nt: TGTGCCAGCAAGAGTTCGGGACTAGCGGGAGTGGGGGAGGGCACAGATACGCAGTATTTT
cdr3_aa: CASKSSGLAGVGEGTDTQYF
clone_size: .
d_call: TRBD2
j_call: TRBJ2-3
v_call: TRBV7-3

cdr3_nt: TGCAGTGGTGAAGGGGATGGCGGTCAGCCCCAGCATTTT
cdr3_aa: CSGEGDGGQPQHF
clone_size: .
d_call: .
j_call: TRBJ1-5
v_call: TRBV20-1

cdr3_nt: TGTGCCAGCAGCCCCACAGGGCGATCTAGCACAGATACGCAGTATTTT
cdr3_aa: CASSPTGRSSTDTQYF
clone_size: .
d_call: .
j_call: TRBJ2-3
v_call: TRBV9

cdr3_nt: TGCGCCAGCAGCCAAGACCGCTATAATTCACCCCTCCACTTT
cdr3_aa: CASSQDRYNSPLHF
clone_size: .
d_call: .
j_call: TRBJ1-6
v_call: TRBV4-3

cdr3_nt: TGTGCCAGCAGCTTAGTACAGGGGGCCGGCTATGGCTACACCTTC
cdr3_aa: CASSLVQGAGYGYTF
clone_size: .
d_call: TRBD1
j_call: TRBJ1-2
v_call: TRBV7-6

cdr3_nt: TGTGCCAGCAGCTCCGGGACCGAGCCCGGCGGGGTCCAGCATTTT
cdr3_aa: CASSSGTEPGGVQHF
clone_size: .
d_call: .
j_call: TRBJ1-5
v_call: TRBV7-2

cdr3_nt: TGTGCCAGTAGGGACTCTGGAAACACCATATATTTT
cdr3_aa: CASRDSGNTIYF
clone_size: .
d_call: .
j_call: TRBJ1-3
v_call: TRBV19

cdr3_nt: TGTGCCAGTCGATACCGCGAGCCGGACACTGAAGCTTTCTTT
cdr3_aa: CASRYREPDTEAFF
clone_size: few
d_call: .
j_call: TRBJ1-1
v_call: TRBV27

cdr3_nt: TGTGCCAGTGGGACAGCAAACTACAATCAGCCCCAGCATTTT
cdr3_aa: CASGTANYNQPQHF
clone_size: .
d_call: TRBD1
j_call: TRBJ1-5
v_call: TRBV12-3/TRBV12-4

cdr3_nt: TGTGCCAGCAGCTGGAACAGGGGGCAGGCCACTGAAGCTTTCTTT
cdr3_aa: CASSWNRGQATEAFF
clone_size: .
d_call: TRBD1
j_call: TRBJ1-1
v_call: TRBV7-2

cdr3_nt: TGTGCCTGGAGCACAGGAAACGAGCAGTACTTC
cdr3_aa: CAWSTGNEQYF
clone_size: once
d_call: .
j_call: TRBJ2-7
v_call: TRBV30

cdr3_nt: TGTGCCAGCAGCGTAGTGGGGGACTATGGCTACACCTTC
cdr3_aa: CASSVVGDYGYTF
clone_size: .
d_call: .
j_call: TRBJ1-2
v_call: TRBV9

cdr3_nt: TGCAGTGCTAATCACTTGAGCGGGAGGGCCTTCGCGGGCACAGATACGCAGTATTTT
cdr3_aa: CSANHLSGRAFAGTDTQYF
clone_size: .
d_call: TRBD2
j_call: TRBJ2-3
v_call: TRBV20-1

cdr3_nt: TGCAGTGCTAGCCCCGGACTAAACTACGAGCAGTACTTC
cdr3_aa: CSASPGLNYEQYF
clone_size: .
d_call: .
j_call: TRBJ2-7
v_call: TRBV20-1

cdr3_nt: TGTGCCAGCAGCTTAGATGCGGGAACCGGGGAGCTGTTTTTT
cdr3_aa: CASSLDAGTGELFF
clone_size: .
d_call: .
j_call: TRBJ2-2
v_call: TRBV11-2

cdr3_nt: TGTGCCAGCAGTTACTCGGGTCAGGGGTGGTTCGATGGCTACACCTTC
cdr3_aa: CASSYSGQGWFDGYTF
clone_size: few
d_call: .
j_call: TRBJ1-2
v_call: TRBV6-5

cdr3_nt: TGTGCCACCAGCGACAATTCACCCCTCCACTTT
cdr3_aa: CATSDNSPLHF
clone_size: few
d_call: .
j_call: TRBJ1-6
v_call: TRBV15

cdr3_nt: TGCGCCAGCAGCTTGACTAGCGTAGATTACAATGAGCAGTTCTTC
cdr3_aa: CASSLTSVDYNEQFF
clone_size: .
d_call: TRBD2
j_call: TRBJ2-1
v_call: TRBV5-1

cdr3_nt: TGTGCCAGCAGCCAAACTACGGGGTGGGGAAATGAAAAACTGTTTTTT
cdr3_aa: CASSQTTGWGNEKLFF
clone_size: .
d_call: .
j_call: TRBJ1-4
v_call: TRBV11-3

cdr3_nt: TGTGCCTGGAGTGTGTCCAGGGACTACGAGCAGTACTTC
cdr3_aa: CAWSVSRDYEQYF
clone_size: .
d_call: .
j_call: TRBJ2-7
v_call: TRBV30

cdr3_nt: TGTGCCAGCAGTTCCCCGGGACTGGGGGTTAGCACAGATACGCAGTATTTT
cdr3_aa: CASSSPGLGVSTDTQYF
clone_size: .
d_call: .
j_call: TRBJ2-3
v_call: TRBV28

cdr3_nt: TGTGCCAGCAGTCCCGGACAGGGGGCGGGGGATACGCAGTATTTT
cdr3_aa: CASSPGQGAGDTQYF
clone_size: .
d_call: TRBD1
j_call: TRBJ2-3
v_call: TRBV27

cdr3_nt: TGTGCCAGCAGGGACTCCGGGACAGGGAACCAAGAGACCCAGTACTTC
cdr3_aa: CASRDSGTGNQETQYF
clone_size: .
d_call: TRBD1
j_call: TRBJ2-5
v_call: TRBV25-1

cdr3_nt: TGTGCCAGTTCAATTACCGGGACAGGGGGCAGCTCACCCCTCCACTTT
cdr3_aa: CASSITGTGGSSPLHF
clone_size: .
d_call: TRBD1
j_call: TRBJ1-6
v_call: TRBV19

cdr3_nt: TGTGCCAGCAGCGCACAGGGGGTAGGCCAGCCCCAGCATTTT
cdr3_aa: CASSAQGVGQPQHF
clone_size: .
d_call: TRBD1
j_call: TRBJ1-5
v_call: TRBV7-2

cdr3_nt: TGTGCCAGCAGTTCCTTGGACCATTCTGAAGCTTTCTTT
cdr3_aa: CASSSLDHSEAFF
clone_size: .
d_call: .
j_call: TRBJ1-1
v_call: TRBV12-3/TRBV12-4

cdr3_nt: TGTGCCTGCCGACTTCCCGGAGGGGAATATGGCTACACCTTC
cdr3_aa: CACRLPGGEYGYTF
clone_size: .
d_call: .
j_call: TRBJ1-2
v_call: TRBV6-1

cdr3_nt: TGTGCCAGCAGCCATGGACAGGGGGCGAACACCGGGGAGCTGTTTTTT
cdr3_aa: CASSHGQGANTGELFF
clone_size: few
d_call: TRBD1
j_call: TRBJ2-2
v_call: TRBV5-4

cdr3_nt: TGTGCCAGCCTTCCCGGGACAGGGGCTCTATCCACTGAAGCTTTCTTT
cdr3_aa: CASLPGTGALSTEAFF
clone_size: .
d_call: TRBD1
j_call: TRBJ1-1
v_call: TRBV19

cdr3_nt: TGTGCCAGCAGTTTAAGGCTTGGGGCGAACACTGAAGCTTTCTTT
cdr3_aa: CASSLRLGANTEAFF
clone_size: once
d_call: .
j_call: TRBJ1-1
v_call: TRBV28

cdr3_nt: TGTGCCAGCAGTTTACCGGGAGGGAGGTACGAGCAGTACTTC
cdr3_aa: CASSLPGGRYEQYF
clone_size: .
d_call: TRBD2
j_call: TRBJ2-7
v_call: TRBV28

cdr3_nt: TGCAGTGCTACTCGGGACAGCTACGAGCAGTACTTC
cdr3_aa: CSATRDSYEQYF
clone_size: once
d_call: TRBD1
j_call: TRBJ2-7
v_call: TRBV20-1

cdr3_nt: TGTGCCAGCAGTGTCAGCGGTTTGGGCACCGGGGAGCTGTTTTTT
cdr3_aa: CASSVSGLGTGELFF
clone_size: few
d_call: .
j_call: TRBJ2-2
v_call: TRBV6-1

cdr3_nt: TGTGCCAGCAGTCCCCCGTTTGAGCCGGGCAAAGCTTTCTTT
cdr3_aa: CASSPPFEPGKAFF
clone_size: .
d_call: .
j_call: TRBJ1-1
v_call: TRBV28

cdr3_nt: TGCAGTGCTAGGGACATTAACACCGGGGAGCTGTTTTTT
cdr3_aa: CSARDINTGELFF
clone_size: .
d_call: .
j_call: TRBJ2-2
v_call: TRBV20-1

cdr3_nt: TGTGCCAGTAGTATCGGGGGCAGGAGCATAGTCAATGGCTACACCTTC
cdr3_aa: CASSIGGRSIVNGYTF
clone_size: .
d_call: .
j_call: TRBJ1-2
v_call: TRBV19

cdr3_nt: TGTGCCAGCAGCTCTGGGGGGACGGACGTTTATTATGGCTACACCTTC
cdr3_aa: CASSSGGTDVYYGYTF
clone_size: .
d_call: .
j_call: TRBJ1-2
v_call: TRBV11-2

cdr3_nt: TGCGCCAGCAGCTTCAGGGGGCAAGATGAAAAACTGTTTTTT
cdr3_aa: CASSFRGQDEKLFF
clone_size: once
d_call: TRBD1
j_call: TRBJ1-4
v_call: TRBV5-1

cdr3_nt: TGTGCCAGCAGCACCAGAGGGGGAGGCTATGGCTACACCTTC
cdr3_aa: CASSTRGGGYGYTF
clone_size: few
d_call: .
j_call: TRBJ1-2
v_call: TRBV5-8

cdr3_nt: TGTGCCAGCAGCCCACGGACAGAAACTAGCACAGATACGCAGTATTTT
cdr3_aa: CASSPRTETSTDTQYF
clone_size: .
d_call: .
j_call: TRBJ2-3
v_call: TRBV11-1

cdr3_nt: TGTGCCAGCAGCTTCGACAGCCTCAATGAGCAGTTCTTC
cdr3_aa: CASSFDSLNEQFF
clone_size: once
d_call: .
j_call: TRBJ2-1
v_call: TRBV11-3

cdr3_nt: TGCAGTGCTAGAGCCTCGATCTCGACGATGAACACTGAAGCTTTCTTT
cdr3_aa: CSARASISTMNTEAFF
clone_size: .
d_call: .
j_call: TRBJ1-1
v_call: TRBV20-1

cdr3_nt: TGTGCCTGGAGGGAGACAACGTATGGCTACACCTTC
cdr3_aa: CAWRETTYGYTF
clone_size: .
d_call: .
j_call: TRBJ1-2
v_call: TRBV30

cdr3_nt: TGTGCCTGGAGTGTATTGGAGGGGCGAGGGACTGAAGCTTTCTTT
cdr3_aa: CAWSVLEGRGTEAFF
clone_size: few
d_call: .
j_call: TRBJ1-1
v_call: TRBV30

cdr3_nt: TGTGCCAGCAGTGTATACCGATATAGCGGGAGGGGTGCGGAGACCCAGTACTTC
cdr3_aa: CASSVYRYSGRGAETQYF
clone_size: .
d_call: TRBD2
j_call: TRBJ2-5
v_call: TRBV12-3/TRBV12-4

cdr3_nt: TGTGCCAGCAGCTCAGCGGCTAGCGGGAGGGCAGATACGCAGTATTTT
cdr3_aa: CASSSAASGRADTQYF
clone_size: .
d_call: TRBD2
j_call: TRBJ2-3
v_call: TRBV7-6

cdr3_nt: TGTGCCAGCAGTGAAACGGAATCTTGGGGGAATGAGCAGTTCTTC
cdr3_aa: CASSETESWGNEQFF
clone_size: .
d_call: .
j_call: TRBJ2-1
v_call: TRBV2

cdr3_nt: TGTGCCAGCAGCCCCCGGACAGGGCGCTACAATGAGCAGTTCTTC
cdr3_aa: CASSPRTGRYNEQFF
clone_size: .
d_call: TRBD1
j_call: TRBJ2-1
v_call: TRBV11-2

cdr3_nt: TGCAGTGCTAGTGACCCGACAGATACGCAGTATTTT
cdr3_aa: CSASDPTDTQYF
clone_size: .
d_call: .
j_call: TRBJ2-3
v_call: TRBV20-1

cdr3_nt: TGCAGTGCTAGAGATAATTACCAAGAGACCCAGTACTTC
cdr3_aa: CSARDNYQETQYF
clone_size: few
d_call: .
j_call: TRBJ2-5
v_call: TRBV20-1

cdr3_nt: TGTGCCAGCAGCTTACAGGGGTCGGGATCCTACGAGCAGTACTTC
cdr3_aa: CASSLQGSGSYEQYF
clone_size: .
d_call: .
j_call: TRBJ2-7
v_call: TRBV7-9

cdr3_nt: TGCGCCAGCACCGACAGTAGCAATCAGCCCCAGCATTTT
cdr3_aa: CASTDSSNQPQHF
clone_size: .
d_call: .
j_call: TRBJ1-5
v_call: TRBV10-2